The 7 T cell receptor beta chains below were found in one sample sequenced in a study of blood T cell repertoires in COVID-19. Method: immunoSEQ multiplex PCR; TCRdb's copy keeps in-frame clones and lacks some. Counted here are 95,000 to 100,000 clones, around 85% occurring once; the ten biggest clones make up 1.5% to 2%. Material for sequencing was peripheral blood. The source of these receptors is a woman aged 65 to 85 with active or convalescent COVID-19.

The chain links TRBV7-6 to TRBJ2-2, with 7 bases that match TRBD1. The germline CDR1 and CDR2 sequences are SGHVS and FNYEAQ. This CDR3 has 17 residues. The junction had 11 bases not matched to a gene; V was cut back by 5 bases and J by 2 bases. CDR3 DNA sequence: TGTGCCAGCAGCGACGCCCTGGGACAGAAAAACACCGGGGAGCTGTTTTTT. Protein sequence: CASSDALGQKNTGELFF.

V and J are TRBV9 and TRBJ2-5; 8 nucleotides line up with TRBD2. Germline assignment: CDR1 SGDLS and CDR2 YYNGEE. V lost 2 bases to trimming and J lost 4 bases; unmatched junction nucleotides: 7. This CDR3 region has 15 residues. CDR3 DNA: TGTGCCAGCAGCGTTGGAGCGGGAGTAGCAGAGACCCAGTACTTC. Amino acids: CASSVGAGVAETQYF.

V gene TRBV28 combines with J gene TRBJ2-5; D may be TRBD2 (6 bases). V was trimmed by 5 bases and J by 5 bases, leaving 18 bases between them. Germline CDR1 and CDR2: MDHEN and SYDVKM. The CDR3 is 15 residues long. This chain's CDR3 is CASSPSPTSRETQYF. The CDR3 coding sequence is TGTGCCAGCAGTCCTTCTCCCACTAGCCGGGAGACCCAGTACTTC.

The CDR3 nucleotides are TGTGCCAGTAGTCCTCGACCGACAGGGAACAATTCACCCCTCCACTTT. This sequence encodes CASSPRPTGNNSPLHF. The gene calls are TRBV19 and TRBJ1-6; 7 bases match TRBD1. There are 16 residues in the CDR3. Unmatched junction bases numbered 11, after V lost 5 bases and J lost 7 bases. Germline V gives CDR1 LNHDA, CDR2 SQIVND (reference sequence). Using reference TRBV19 and TRBJ1-6 for the parts outside the CDR3, the full variable domain is DGGITQSPKYLFRKEGQNVTLSCEQNLNHDAMYWYRQDPGQGLRLIYYSQIVNDFQKGDIAEGYSVSREKKESFPLTVTSAQKNPTAFYLCASSPRPTGNNSPLHFGNGTRLTVT.

The rearrangement links TRBV24-1 to TRBJ2-2, with D tentatively TRBD1 (5 bases). The V gene's germline CDR1 is KGHDR and CDR2 SFDVKD. V was trimmed by 11 bases and J by 3 bases, leaving 18 bases between them. The CDR3 loop spans 15 amino acids. The DNA of the CDR3 is TGTGCCATCCCAGCTGTCCCCAGGGACACCGGGGAGCTGTTTTTT. Translated, it gives CAIPAVPRDTGELFF.

The chain employs TRBV18 and TRBJ2-3; TRBD2 agrees at 7 bases. J was trimmed by 4 bases and V by 2 bases; bases with no gene match: 3. Germline CDR1 is KGHSH and CDR2 is LQKENI. This CDR3 region has 14 residues. CDR3 in DNA: TGTGCCAGCTCACCAGCGGGAGCTCCAGATACGCAGTATTTT. This encodes CASSPAGAPDTQYF.

The table lists this clone with a few counts. The rearrangement joins TRBV7-2 to TRBJ2-7; TRBD2 agrees at 14 bases. V was pared by 5 bases and J by 4 bases, with 4 bases of the junction left unmatched. CDR3 length equals 15 residues. Germline assignment: CDR1 SGHTA and CDR2 FQGNSA. In nucleotides, the CDR3 is TGTGCCAGCAGCCCGAGGACTAGCGGGGGGTACGAGCAGTACTTC. Translating it yields CASSPRTSGGYEQYF.